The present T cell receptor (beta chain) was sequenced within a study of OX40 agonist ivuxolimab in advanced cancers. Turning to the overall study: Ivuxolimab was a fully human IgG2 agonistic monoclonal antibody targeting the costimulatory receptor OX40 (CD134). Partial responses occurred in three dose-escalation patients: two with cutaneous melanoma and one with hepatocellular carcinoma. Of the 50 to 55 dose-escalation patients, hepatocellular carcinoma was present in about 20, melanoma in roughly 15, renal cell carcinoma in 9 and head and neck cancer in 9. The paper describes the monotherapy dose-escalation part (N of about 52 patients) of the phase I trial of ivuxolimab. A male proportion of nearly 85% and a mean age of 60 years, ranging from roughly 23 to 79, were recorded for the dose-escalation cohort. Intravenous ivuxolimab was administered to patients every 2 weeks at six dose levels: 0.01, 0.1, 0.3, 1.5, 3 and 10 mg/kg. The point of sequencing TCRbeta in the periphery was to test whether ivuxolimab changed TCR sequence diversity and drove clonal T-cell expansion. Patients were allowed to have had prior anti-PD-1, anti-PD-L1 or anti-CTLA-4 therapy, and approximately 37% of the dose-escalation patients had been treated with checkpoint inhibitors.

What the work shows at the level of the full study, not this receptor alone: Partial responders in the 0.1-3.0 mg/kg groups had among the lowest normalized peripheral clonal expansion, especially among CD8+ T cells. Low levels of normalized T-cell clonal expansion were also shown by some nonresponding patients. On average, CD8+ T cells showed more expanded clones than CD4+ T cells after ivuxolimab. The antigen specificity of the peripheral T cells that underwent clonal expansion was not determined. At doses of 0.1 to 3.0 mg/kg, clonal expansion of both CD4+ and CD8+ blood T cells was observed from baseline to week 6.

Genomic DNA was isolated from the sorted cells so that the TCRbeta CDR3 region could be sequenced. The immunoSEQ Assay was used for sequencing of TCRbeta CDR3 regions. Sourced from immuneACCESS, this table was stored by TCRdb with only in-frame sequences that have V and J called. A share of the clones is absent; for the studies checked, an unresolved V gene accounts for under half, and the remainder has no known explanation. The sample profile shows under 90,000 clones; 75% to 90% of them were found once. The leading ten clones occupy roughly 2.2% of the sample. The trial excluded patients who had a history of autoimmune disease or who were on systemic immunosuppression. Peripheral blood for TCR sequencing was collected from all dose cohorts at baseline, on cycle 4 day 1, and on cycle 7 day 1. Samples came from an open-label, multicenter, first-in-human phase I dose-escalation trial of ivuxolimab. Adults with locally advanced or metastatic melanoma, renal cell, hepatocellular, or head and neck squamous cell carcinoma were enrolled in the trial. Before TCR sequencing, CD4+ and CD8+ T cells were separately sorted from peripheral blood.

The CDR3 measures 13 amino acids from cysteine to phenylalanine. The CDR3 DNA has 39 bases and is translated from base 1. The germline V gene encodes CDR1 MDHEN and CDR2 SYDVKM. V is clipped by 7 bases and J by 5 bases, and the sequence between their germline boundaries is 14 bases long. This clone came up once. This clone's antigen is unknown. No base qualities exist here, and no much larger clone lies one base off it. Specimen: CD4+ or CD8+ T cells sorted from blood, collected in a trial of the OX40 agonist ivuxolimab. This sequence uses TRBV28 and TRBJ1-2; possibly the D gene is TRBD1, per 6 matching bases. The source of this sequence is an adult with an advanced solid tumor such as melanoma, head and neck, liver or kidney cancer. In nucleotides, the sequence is TGTGCCAGCACAGGACAGAGATTTTATGGCTACACCTTC. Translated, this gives CASTGQRFYGYTF.